Listed below are T cell receptor beta chains from one sample, sequenced in a study of Ad26.COV2.S vaccination and SARS-CoV-2 variants. Profiled with immunoSEQ multiplex PCR; TCRdb holds only in-frame clones, not every one. Among a few hundred thousand clones listed, 83% were seen once. The material was peripheral blood, obtained in a trial of Ad26.COV2.S vaccine versus placebo. The receptors were sampled from a person between 18 and 65 years old who received the Ad26.COV2.S COVID-19 vaccine or a placebo. The CDR3 runs from the conserved cysteine through the conserved F or W. A D gene is named only where the DNA matches it firmly. Clone size, where shown, is once, few, many, or a class for clones that have expanded.

- TRBJ1-2 15 - TRBV7-3 TGTGCCAGCAGCCCAAACGGGGGTTGGGACTATGGCTACACCTTC CASSPNGGWDYGYTF
- TRBJ1-4 13 - TRBV11-2 TGTGCCAGCAGCTTAAGCGGAAATGAAAAACTGTTTTTT CASSLSGNEKLFF
- TRBJ2-7 15 TRBD1 TRBV19 TGTGCCAGTAGTTTGAAAGGGACAGGAGCCTACGAGCAGTACTTC CASSLKGTGAYEQYF
- TRBJ1-1 12 - TRBV7-9 TGTGCCAGCAGCCCAAGGTCCCCTGAAGCTTTCTTT CASSPRSPEAFF
- TRBJ1-2 15 - TRBV3-1/TRBV3-2 TGTGCCACCTCGATGGGTGACGGGCCTAACTATGGCTACACCTTC CATSMGDGPNYGYTF
- TRBJ2-2 16 TRBD2 TRBV7-9 TGTGCCAGCAGCTTGGGACTAGCGGGGGTGACCGGGGAGCTGTTTTTT CASSLGLAGVTGELFF
- TRBJ1-2 14 - TRBV15 TGTGCCACCAGCAGAGATGAGGGGATCTATGGCTACACCTTC CATSRDEGIYGYTF
- TRBJ2-7 15 TRBD1 TRBV24-1 TGTGCCACCAGTGACCCGGGACAGGGTTACTACGAGCAGTACTTC CATSDPGQGYYEQYF
- TRBJ2-5 11 - TRBV3-1/TRBV3-2 TGTGCCAGCAGCCAAGGGAGCAGCAAGTACTTC CASSQGSSKYF
- TRBJ2-3 17 TRBD1 TRBV4-1 TGCGCCAGCAGCCGCGGAACGAGGGACAGGGACACAGATACGCAGTATTTT CASSRGTRDRDTDTQYF
- TRBJ1-5 16 TRBD1 TRBV27 TGTGCCAGCAGTTTTGGCGTGGACAGGGCCAATCAGCCCCAGCATTTT CASSFGVDRANQPQHF
- TRBJ1-4 17 TRBD1 TRBV4-3 TGCGCCAGCAGCCATTCCCGGGACAGGGGAACTAATGAAAAACTGTTTTTT CASSHSRDRGTNEKLFF
- TRBJ2-2 15 TRBD1 TRBV9 TGTGCCAGCAGCGGGCACAGGGGGCAAACCGGGGAGCTGTTTTTT CASSGHRGQTGELFF
once TRBJ1-6 14 TRBD1 TRBV19 TGTGCCAGCCGGGACAGGGGATATAATTCACCCCTCCACTTT CASRDRGYNSPLHF
- TRBJ2-5 13 - TRBV4-3 TGCGCCAGCAGCCAGACTGTGTCCCAGACCCAGTACTTC CASSQTVSQTQYF
- TRBJ2-1 14 - TRBV18 TGTGCCAGCTCACAGGGGCGTTCGCCCAATGAGCAGTTCTTC CASSQGRSPNEQFF
- TRBJ2-1 14 - TRBV9 TGTGCCAGCAGTGCATTGGGGGGCCCCGATGAGCAGTTCTTC CASSALGGPDEQFF
many TRBJ1-5 15 - TRBV28 TGTGCCAGCATCTGGGGGGGGGCCTACAATCAGCCCCAGCATTTT CASIWGGAYNQPQHF
- TRBJ1-2 13 - TRBV25-1 TGTGCCAGCACTCAGGGTTCTGACTATGGCTACACCTTC CASTQGSDYGYTF
- TRBJ1-1 14 - TRBV9 TGTGCCAGCACGGTTGGGGGAACGAACACTGAAGCTTTCTTT CASTVGGTNTEAFF
- TRBJ2-1 12 - TRBV7-3 TGTGCCAGCAGCTTAACCACGAATGAGCAGTTCTTC CASSLTTNEQFF
- TRBJ2-3 16 - TRBV5-1 TGCGCCAGCAGCTTGGGGACAGAGAGCGGGATAGATACGCAGTATTTT CASSLGTESGIDTQYF
- TRBJ2-5 15 TRBD2 TRBV4-1 TGCGCCAGCAGCCAACTCGGACTAGCGCAAGAGACCCAGTACTTC CASSQLGLAQETQYF
- TRBJ2-7 13 - TRBV5-4 TGTGCCAGCTGGGACGGGATCCATTACGAGCAGTACTTC CASWDGIHYEQYF
once TRBJ2-5 15 - TRBV9 TGTGCCAGCAGCGTCTTTGGGAGGTTAGGAGAGACCCAGTACTTC CASSVFGRLGETQYF
- TRBJ2-4 16 - TRBV4-2 TGTGCCAGCAGCCTAAAGGGCGCCGTAGCCAAAAACATTCAGTACTTC CASSLKGAVAKNIQYF
once TRBJ1-2 14 TRBD1 TRBV27 TGTGCCACCTCGGGGACAGGGGCCTTGCGTGGCTACACCTTC CATSGTGALRGYTF
- TRBJ2-1 15 - TRBV6-1 TGTGCCAGCAGTGAAGCCGGGACGACTCGAAATGAGCAGTTCTTC CASSEAGTTRNEQFF
- TRBJ2-1 16 TRBD2 TRBV19 TGTGCCAGTAGTATAATGGTGGCGGGAGGGTACAATGAGCAGTTCTTC CASSIMVAGGYNEQFF
- TRBJ2-7 15 TRBD1 TRBV29-1 TGCAGCGTTGTTACAGGGGGCGAGGGCTCCTACGAGCAGTACTTC CSVVTGGEGSYEQYF
- TRBJ2-7 15 - TRBV5-4 TGTGCCAGCAGCTTGGTCGCGGGGGCCGACGGCGAGCAGTACTTC CASSLVAGADGEQYF
- TRBJ1-4 15 - TRBV6-5 TGTGCCAGCAACGAAATTGGGGGACGGGGTGAAAAACTGTTTTTT CASNEIGGRGEKLFF
- TRBJ1-3 15 - TRBV3-1/TRBV3-2 TGTGCCAGCAGCCAAGATCACAACTCTGGAAACACCATATATTTT CASSQDHNSGNTIYF
- TRBJ1-1 13 - TRBV18 TGTGCCAGCTCTTACGACAGGCCTGTTGAAGCTTTCTTT CASSYDRPVEAFF
- TRBJ2-2 16 - TRBV14 TGTGCCAGCAGGTCGGGGGGCAACTTCAACACCGGGGAGCTGTTTTTT CASRSGGNFNTGELFF
once TRBJ1-2 14 - TRBV4-1 TGCGCCAGCAGCCAAGATGTGGGAAGCTATGGCTACACCTTC CASSQDVGSYGYTF
- TRBJ1-6 14 TRBD1 TRBV3-1/TRBV3-2 TGTGCCAGCAGCCAGAGGGGACAGTCTTCACCCCTCCACTTT CASSQRGQSSPLHF
- TRBJ2-1 14 TRBD2 TRBV7-3 TGTGCCAGCAGCTTAGAGCGGGGTTACAATGAGCAGTTCTTC CASSLERGYNEQFF
- TRBJ2-5 14 - TRBV18 TGTGCCAGCTCAAACGACGGAACCCCCGAGACCCAGTACTTC CASSNDGTPETQYF
- TRBJ1-2 14 - TRBV6-5 TGTGCCAGCAGTTACGGTCGGGTGTCAGACGGCTACACCTTC CASSYGRVSDGYTF
- TRBJ1-2 12 - TRBV7-8 TGTGCCAGCAGCCCGCCGGGTCGCGGCTACACCTTC CASSPPGRGYTF
- TRBJ2-5 15 TRBD2 TRBV9 TGTGCCAGCAGCGAACTAGCGGGGGGGATAGAGACCCAGTACTTC CASSELAGGIETQYF
- TRBJ2-7 15 - TRBV7-2 TGTGCCAGCAGCCTCGGGCTAGTCCAATCCTACGAGCAGTACTTC CASSLGLVQSYEQYF
- TRBJ1-2 16 - TRBV30 TGTGCCTGGAGTGGTGCCTTCTACTCATTGAACTATGGCTACACCTTC CAWSGAFYSLNYGYTF
- TRBJ2-3 15 - TRBV11-3 TGTGCCAGCAGTAGGATAAACTCGGGAGCAGATACGCAGTATTTT CASSRINSGADTQYF
- TRBJ1-5 16 TRBD1 TRBV27 TGTGCCAGCACCCTGCGGGACAGGGAGTGGATACAGCCCCAGCATTTT CASTLRDREWIQPQHF
- TRBJ2-3 12 TRBD1 TRBV11-3 TGTGCCAGCAGCCCAGGGGGTTATACGCAGTATTTT CASSPGGYTQYF